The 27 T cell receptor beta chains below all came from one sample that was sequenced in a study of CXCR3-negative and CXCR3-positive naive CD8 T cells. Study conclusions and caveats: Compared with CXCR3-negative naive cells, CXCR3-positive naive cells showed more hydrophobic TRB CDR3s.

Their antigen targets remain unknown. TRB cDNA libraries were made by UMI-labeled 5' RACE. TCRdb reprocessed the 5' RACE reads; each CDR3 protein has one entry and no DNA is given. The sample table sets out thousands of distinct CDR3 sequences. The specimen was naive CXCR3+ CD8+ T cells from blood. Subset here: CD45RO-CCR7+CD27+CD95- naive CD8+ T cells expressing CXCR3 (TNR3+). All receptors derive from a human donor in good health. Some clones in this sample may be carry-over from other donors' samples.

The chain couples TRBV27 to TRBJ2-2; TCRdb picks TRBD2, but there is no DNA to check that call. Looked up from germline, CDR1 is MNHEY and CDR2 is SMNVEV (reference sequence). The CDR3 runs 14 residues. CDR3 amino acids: CASSEGPRTGELFF.

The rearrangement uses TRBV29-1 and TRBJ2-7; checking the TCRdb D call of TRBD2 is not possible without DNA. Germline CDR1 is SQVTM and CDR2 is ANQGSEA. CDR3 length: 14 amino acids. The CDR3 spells CSVLGLAGTYEQYF.

The CDR3 here is CASSYSSRNTEAFF. The V call is TRBV6-2 or TRBV6-3, the J call TRBJ1-1; TCRdb picks TRBD1, but there is no DNA to check that call. CDR1 and CDR2 (germline): MNHEY, SVGEGT. CDR3 size: 14 residues.

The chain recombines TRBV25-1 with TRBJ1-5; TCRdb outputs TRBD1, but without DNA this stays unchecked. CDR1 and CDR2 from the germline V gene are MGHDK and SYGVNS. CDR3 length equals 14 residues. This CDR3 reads CASSEVTDHQPQHF.

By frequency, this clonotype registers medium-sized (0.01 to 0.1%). CDR3 region: CASRPGVGDEQYF. The chain is built from TRBV6-6 and TRBJ2-7; TCRdb's assignment of TRBD1 cannot be checked, as there is no DNA. The CDR3 contains 13 residues. Per the germline V gene, CDR1 is MNHNY and CDR2 is SVGAGI (reference sequence).

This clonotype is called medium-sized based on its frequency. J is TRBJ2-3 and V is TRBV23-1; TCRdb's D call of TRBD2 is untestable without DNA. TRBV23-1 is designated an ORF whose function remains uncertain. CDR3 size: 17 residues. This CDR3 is CASSQSTSGRSTDTQYF.

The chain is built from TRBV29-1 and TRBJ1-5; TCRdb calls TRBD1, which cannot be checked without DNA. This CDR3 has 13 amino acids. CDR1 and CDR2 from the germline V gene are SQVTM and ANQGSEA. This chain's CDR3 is CSVVPGGRTPQHF.

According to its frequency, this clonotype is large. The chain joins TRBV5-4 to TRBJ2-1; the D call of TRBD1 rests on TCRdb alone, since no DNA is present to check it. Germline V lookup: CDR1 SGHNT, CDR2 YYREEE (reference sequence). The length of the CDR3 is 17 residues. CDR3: CASSLDPETGSYNEQFF.

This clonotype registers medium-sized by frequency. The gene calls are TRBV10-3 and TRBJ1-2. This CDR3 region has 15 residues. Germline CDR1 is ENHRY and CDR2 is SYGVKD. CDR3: CAISGDSTINYGYTF.

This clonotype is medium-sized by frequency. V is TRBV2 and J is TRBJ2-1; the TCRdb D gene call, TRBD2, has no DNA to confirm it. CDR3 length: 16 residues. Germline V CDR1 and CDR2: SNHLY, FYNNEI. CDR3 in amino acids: CASSEAASGGPNEQFF.

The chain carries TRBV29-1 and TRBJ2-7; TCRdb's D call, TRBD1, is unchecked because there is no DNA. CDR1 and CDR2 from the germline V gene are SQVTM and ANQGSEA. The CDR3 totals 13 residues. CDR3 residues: CSVEGARGYEQYF.

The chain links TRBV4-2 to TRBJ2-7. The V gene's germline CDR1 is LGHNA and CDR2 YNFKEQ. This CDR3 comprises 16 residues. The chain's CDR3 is CASSQVASGTTYEQYF.

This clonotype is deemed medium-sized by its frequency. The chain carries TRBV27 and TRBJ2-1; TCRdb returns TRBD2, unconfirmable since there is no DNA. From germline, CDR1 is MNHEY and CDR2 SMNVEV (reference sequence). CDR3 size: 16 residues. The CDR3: CASSLPGLAGGNEQFF.

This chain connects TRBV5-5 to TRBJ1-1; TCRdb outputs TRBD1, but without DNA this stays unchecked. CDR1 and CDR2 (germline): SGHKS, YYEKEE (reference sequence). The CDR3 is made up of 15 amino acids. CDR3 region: CASSHLPGQGAEAFF.

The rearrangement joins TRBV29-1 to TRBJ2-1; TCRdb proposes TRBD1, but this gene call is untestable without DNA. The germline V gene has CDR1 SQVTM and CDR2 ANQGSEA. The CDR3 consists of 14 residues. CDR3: CSVPGQGQGNEQFF.

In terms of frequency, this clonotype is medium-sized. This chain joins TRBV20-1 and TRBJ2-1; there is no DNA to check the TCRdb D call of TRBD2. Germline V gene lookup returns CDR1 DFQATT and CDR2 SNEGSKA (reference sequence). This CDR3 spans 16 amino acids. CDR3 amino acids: CSCLAGAVLPYNEQFF.

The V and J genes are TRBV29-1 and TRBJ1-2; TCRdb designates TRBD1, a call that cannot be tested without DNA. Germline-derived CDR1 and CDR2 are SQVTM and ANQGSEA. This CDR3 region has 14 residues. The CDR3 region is CSVPRTGGLDGYTF.

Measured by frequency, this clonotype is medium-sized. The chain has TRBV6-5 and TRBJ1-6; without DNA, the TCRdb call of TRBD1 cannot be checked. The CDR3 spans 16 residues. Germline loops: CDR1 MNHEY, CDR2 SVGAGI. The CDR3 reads CASSPSAGEYNSPLHF.

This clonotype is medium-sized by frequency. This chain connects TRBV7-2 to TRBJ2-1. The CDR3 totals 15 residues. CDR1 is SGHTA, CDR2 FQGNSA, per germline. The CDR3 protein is CASSLLMNWGNEQFF.

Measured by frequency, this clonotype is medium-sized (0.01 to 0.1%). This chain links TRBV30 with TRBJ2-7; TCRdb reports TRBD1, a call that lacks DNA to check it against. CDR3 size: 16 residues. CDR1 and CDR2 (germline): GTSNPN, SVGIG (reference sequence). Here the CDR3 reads CAWDLSGREPRVEQYF.

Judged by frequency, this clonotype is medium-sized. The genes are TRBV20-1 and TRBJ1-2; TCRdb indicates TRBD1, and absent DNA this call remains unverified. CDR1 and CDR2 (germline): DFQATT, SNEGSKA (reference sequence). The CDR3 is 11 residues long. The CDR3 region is CSAWGDYGYTF.

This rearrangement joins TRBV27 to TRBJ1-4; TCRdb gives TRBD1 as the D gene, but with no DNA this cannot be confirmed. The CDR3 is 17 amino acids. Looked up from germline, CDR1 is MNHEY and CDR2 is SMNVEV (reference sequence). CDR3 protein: CASSLADPDRTNEKLFF.

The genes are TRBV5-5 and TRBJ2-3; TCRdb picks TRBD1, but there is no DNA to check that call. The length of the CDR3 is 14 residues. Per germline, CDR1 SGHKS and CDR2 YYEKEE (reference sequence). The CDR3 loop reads CASSSGHFTDTQYF.

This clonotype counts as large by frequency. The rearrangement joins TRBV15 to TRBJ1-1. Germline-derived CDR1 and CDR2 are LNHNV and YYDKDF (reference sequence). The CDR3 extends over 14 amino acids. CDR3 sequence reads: CATSRDPADTEAFF.

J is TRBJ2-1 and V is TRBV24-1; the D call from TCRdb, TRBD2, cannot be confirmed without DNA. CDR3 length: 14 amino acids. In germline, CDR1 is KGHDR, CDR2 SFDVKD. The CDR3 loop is CATSDASVDNEQFF.

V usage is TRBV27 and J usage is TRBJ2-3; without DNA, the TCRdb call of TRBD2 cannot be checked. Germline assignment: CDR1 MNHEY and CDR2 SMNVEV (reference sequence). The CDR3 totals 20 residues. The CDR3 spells CASSLSIPGTSGSDADTQYF.

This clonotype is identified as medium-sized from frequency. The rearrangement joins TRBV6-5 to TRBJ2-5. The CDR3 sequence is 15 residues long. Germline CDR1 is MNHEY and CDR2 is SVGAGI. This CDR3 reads CASSPESGVQETQYF.